The source of this T cell receptor (beta chain) is a study of T cells in localized non-small cell lung cancer. Study results and caveats: There were a median roughly 62 of the top 100 tumor clones appearing in adjacent lung. Owing to sequencing of a solitary tumor region, heterogeneity cannot be discounted.

The CDR3 has 12 amino acids. The ends were cut back, 1 base at V and 5 bases at J, with 5 bases in the middle. CDR1 is MGHRA, CDR2 YSYEKL, per germline. Data came from immunoSEQ multiplex PCR; TCRdb stores just in-frame clones and leaves some out. The profile covers roughly 34,000 clones, with about nine tenths appearing a single time and 4% to 5% taken by the ten largest. This clone appeared once. The target antigen is unknown. Material: peripheral blood, obtained before any cancer treatment. The origin of this receptor is a male donor older than 55 with stage III lung adenocarcinoma. The J gene is TRBJ2-5, the V gene TRBV4-1; D uncertain. The DNA of the CDR3 is TGCGCCAGCAGCCAAGGAAGGGAGACCCAGTACTTC. This codes for CASSQGRETQYF.